Included here is one T cell receptor (beta chain) sequence, with context. TCRbeta library construction was performed incorporating unique molecular identifiers. TCRdb passed the PCR reads through MiXCR, listing each CDR3 protein once. The table records about 500,000 distinct CDR3 sequences, around a third of them present only once. This record comes from a study of T-cell reconstitution after alpha-beta-depleted transplantation in children. This CDR3 is 17 amino acids long. The V end was cut by 6 bases, the J end by 0 bases, with 20 bases between. The chain links TRBV12-3 or TRBV12-4 to TRBJ1-1, with D maybe TRBD1 (5 bases). The receptor's source is a human donor who donated a stem cell graft to a child with aplastic anemia. The material sequenced was PBMCs from the stem cell graft donor, taken from the stem cell graft. CDR3 protein: CASSRSRDPVMNTEAFF. Here the CDR3 DNA reads TGTGCCAGCAGCCGCAGCAGGGACCCAGTTATGAACACTGAAGCTTTCTTT.